The T cell receptor beta chain described here comes from a study of technical replicates of blood from a few donors. Assay used: immunoSEQ multiplex PCR; TCRdb lists only in-frame clones, some missing. Counted here are 40,000 to 60,000 clones, just over 85% occurring once; the ten biggest clones make up 5.6%. The junction had 1 base not matched to a gene; V was cut back by 4 bases and J by 3 bases. Germline loops: CDR1 SGHTA, CDR2 FQGNSA. This CDR3 region has 15 residues. The chain links TRBV7-2 to TRBJ2-7; 15 positions match TRBD2. The sequenced sample consisted of PBMCs. This sequence was found in a human donor in good health. Some clones in this sample may be carry-over from other donors' samples. CDR3 sequence (DNA): TGTGCCAGCAGCTGGGGACTAGCGGGAGGCTACGAGCAGTACTTC. Translated: CASSWGLAGGYEQYF.